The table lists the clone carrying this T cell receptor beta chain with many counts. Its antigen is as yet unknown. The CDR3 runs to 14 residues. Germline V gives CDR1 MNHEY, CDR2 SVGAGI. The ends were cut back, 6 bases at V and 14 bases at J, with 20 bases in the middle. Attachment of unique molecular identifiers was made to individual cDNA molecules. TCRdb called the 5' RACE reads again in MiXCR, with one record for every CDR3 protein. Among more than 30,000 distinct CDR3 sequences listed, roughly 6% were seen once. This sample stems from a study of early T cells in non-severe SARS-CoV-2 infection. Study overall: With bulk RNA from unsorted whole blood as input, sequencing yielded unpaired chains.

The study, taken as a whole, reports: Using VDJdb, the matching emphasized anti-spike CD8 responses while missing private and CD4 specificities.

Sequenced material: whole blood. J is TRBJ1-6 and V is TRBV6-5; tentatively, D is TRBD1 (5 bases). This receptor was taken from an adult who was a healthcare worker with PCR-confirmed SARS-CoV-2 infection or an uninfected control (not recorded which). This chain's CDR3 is CASRLGTNQFTLHF. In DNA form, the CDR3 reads TGTGCCAGCAGACTTGGGACGAACCAATTCACCCTCCACTTT.